The present TCR beta chain was sequenced within a study of T cells in Graves' hyperthyroidism and ophthalmopathy (dated by TCRdb to the late 2010s). As for the study more broadly: Peripheral blood samples were taken at initial diagnosis, before any treatment was given. TCR V-J signatures able to tell the groups apart were searched for in a discovery cohort of approximately 95 patients, of whom around 42 had Graves' ophthalmopathy and 57 had stable Graves' hyperthyroidism. Thyroid tissue and blood T-cell repertoires from more than five Graves' hyperthyroidism patients were also compared in the study. Prospective prediction of ophthalmopathy was tested in an independent validation cohort of 18 to 20 hyperthyroidism patients and roughly 16 patients who later progressed to ophthalmopathy. The paper reports TCR Vbeta CDR3 sequencing of fewer than 150 peripheral blood samples: around 45 ophthalmopathy, under 80 hyperthyroidism and 17 progressor patients. Once sampling was done, hyperthyroidism patients were given methimazole at a starting dose of 30 mg daily, whereas ophthalmopathy patients were given high-dose intravenous methylprednisolone. The roughly 94 discovery patients were randomly divided into training and test sets at a 7:3 ratio. The research as a whole found: During validation, the model predicted progression to ophthalmopathy a median of around 6 months ahead of onset, with roughly 65% sensitivity and less than 85% specificity. Most expanded thyroid clonotypes (frequency above 0.001) were also detected in blood, a finding suggesting that blood repertoires may reflect thyroid immune responses. In cross-validation, a model built on a 13 V-J signature told ophthalmopathy apart from stable hyperthyroidism with approximately 91% sensitivity and 81% to 82% specificity, and in testing the same model reached 80%/75%. No statistical method was used to fix the sample size in advance, and group allocation was not hidden from the investigators.

Graves' hyperthyroidism was defined as stable when no progression to ophthalmopathy occurred over 18 months of follow-up. Hyperthyroidism patients were newly diagnosed, with disease duration under 2 months, and aged 18 to 65 years. The study excluded patients with uncontrolled infections, other autoimmune diseases, pregnancy or lactation. Clinical symptoms, serum thyroxine and TRAb, thyroid ultrasound, and orbital computed tomography formed the basis for the diagnoses. PBMCs were isolated from 10 ml of fresh peripheral blood by Ficoll-Paque density gradient centrifugation. Total RNA was extracted using Trizol reagent, and RNA quality was assessed on an Agilent 2100 Bioanalyzer. The TCR beta CDR3 regions were amplified from RNA transcripts. The first round of RT-PCR for the TCR CDR3 was performed with the HTBI primer set and the Qiagen OneStep RT-PCR kit. Libraries were constructed in a second round of multiplex PCR, after which size selection and purification were performed. Paired-end sequencing of the libraries was performed with 100 bp reads on an Illumina HiSeq2000. Per the source publication's procedure: SOAPnuke was used to process the raw data, with reads discarded if the reads contained adapters or uncalled bases, had a mean Phred below 15, or lacked an exact constant-primer or identifier match. High-quality paired reads were merged using COPE v1.2.5, and each unique nucleotide sequence was defined as a clonotype. MiTCR v1.1 was used to align clonotypes to the IMGT TRBV, TRBD and TRBJ reference segments. Analysis was restricted to V-J combinations with a frequency above 0.0001, which covered 98% to 99.2% of repertoires. The TCS score was defined as the ratio of F50 (clonal expansion) to E x V (chaos), calculated using BLOSUM62-based TCRdist between CDR3 peptides within each V-J. Welch's t-statistics and random forest reduced several hundred V-J features to 13, which were used in a naive Bayes classifier (R e1071). The similarity between thyroid and blood repertoires was quantified using the Morisita-Horn index. TCRdb ran its own pipeline on the public reads, namely fastp trimming at Q25 and MiXCR clone calling, and kept in-frame beta chains. Rows are unified per CDR3 protein, each entry keeping the most common DNA and genes. The V and J calls come from TCRdb's annotation, not from the publication. In this sample the table shows about 840,000 distinct CDR3 sequences, around 38% of which occur a single time. The top ten clones comprise approximately 8.7% of the sample.

The CDR3 numbers 14 residues from cysteine through phenylalanine. Only the CDR3 part of the read is kept: 42 bases, read in frame from the first base. In the germline V gene, CDR1 corresponds to SQVTM and CDR2 to ANQGSEA. V and J lose 4 bases and 3 bases, and a span of 15 bases separates them. This clonotype came up many times. Its specific antigen is unknown. One base away there is no much larger clone; base qualities are not given. The receptor's source is a man aged 18 to 35 with Graves' hyperthyroidism. Sequencing input: blood. This sequence uses TRBV29-1 and TRBJ1-1; the D gene is perhaps TRBD1, on 5 matching bases. CDR3 loop: CSVGGGERYTEAFF. The sequenced DNA: TGCAGCGTTGGGGGGGGAGAACGGTACACTGAAGCTTTCTTT.